This T cell receptor beta chain was identified in a study of OX40 agonist ivuxolimab in advanced cancers. Study background: Patients got intravenous ivuxolimab at 0.01 to 10 mg/kg every 2 weeks. There were three patients with partial responses, one having hepatocellular carcinoma and two cutaneous melanoma.

The germline gives CDR1 SGDLS, CDR2 YYNGEE. This CDR3 spans 13 amino acids. Trimming pared 7 bases from V and 2 bases from J, leaving 10 bases between. Autoimmune disease history or systemic immunosuppression led to patient exclusion. Peripheral blood came from all dose cohorts at three timepoints. Sequencing was performed with immunoSEQ multiplex PCR; in TCRdb, only in-frame clones are kept and a portion is missing. This sample has 20,000 to 25,000 clones, with approximately 78% found just once. This clonotype was sampled from an adult with an advanced solid tumor such as melanoma, head and neck, liver or kidney cancer. The chain employs TRBV9 and TRBJ1-3; D might be TRBD1 (5 bases). The input for sequencing was CD4+ or CD8+ T cells sorted from blood, taken in a trial of the OX40 agonist ivuxolimab. Here the CDR3 DNA reads TGTGCCAGCGGTCAGACAGCTGGAAACACCATATATTTT. Its translation: CASGQTAGNTIYF.